This entry is about one T cell receptor beta chain. Antigen unknown. This CDR3 is 11 amino acids long. Germline values: CDR1 SEHNR, CDR2 FQNEAQ (reference sequence). Trimming stripped 3 bases from V and 6 bases from J, with 6 bases between. Generated by immunoSEQ multiplex PCR, the TCRdb table keeps only in-frame clones and is missing some. The table shows roughly 170,000 clones, with roughly nine tenths occurring only once. The data stem from a study of T cell responses to AZD1222 COVID-19 vaccine. Study background: Second-dose recipients at about 4 or about 12 weeks were treated as one pooled group.

Findings and limits, study-wide: Spike-specific TCR breadth and depth grew following two AZD1222 doses. At 160-218 and 743-854, vaccine-associated CD4 TCRs were dominant, and they spanned spike. Regions left unmutated in variants are reportedly the target of nearly half of spike-specific TCRs.

The origin of this receptor is an adult in good health. The chain uses TRBV7-9 and TRBJ2-7; possibly TRBD2 for D (6 bases). Sequencing used peripheral blood, obtained on day 0 of AZD1222 vaccination. In DNA form, the CDR3 reads TGTGCCAGCAGCTTCGGGGGCGAGCAGTACTTC. Residues: CASSFGGEQYF.